The entry below gives a single T cell receptor (beta chain) sequence along with its context. Its antigen is still unknown. The sample comes from a study of cytomegalovirus exposure and HLA in healthy donors. About the research overall: Later analysis reported that the roughly 130 validation repertoires shared the platform of the roughly 670 first-cohort repertoires.

Germline values: CDR1 MDHEN, CDR2 SYDVKM. The CDR3 has 15 residues. Trimming at V came to 6 bases and at J to 0 bases, leaving 8 bases not matched to a gene. Only in-frame clones appear in the TCRdb table, and some are missing; sequencing was by immunoSEQ multiplex PCR. The sample lists approximately 71,000 clones, roughly nine tenths occurring once. The study, taken as a whole, reports: A few of the chains that were CMV-associated were confirmed in vitro to be specific for CMV antigens. Within the 120 or so validation repertoires, first-cohort TCR clusters tended to co-occur, according to a later analysis.

The sample comprised PBMCs. This sequence joins TRBV28 and TRBJ2-7, with TRBD1 matching 7 bases. This sequence was found in a man younger than 35 in good health and CMV-seronegative. CDR3 residues: CASRSPGTVSYEQYF. In DNA form, the CDR3 reads TGTGCCAGCAGGAGCCCCGGGACAGTCTCCTACGAGCAGTACTTC.